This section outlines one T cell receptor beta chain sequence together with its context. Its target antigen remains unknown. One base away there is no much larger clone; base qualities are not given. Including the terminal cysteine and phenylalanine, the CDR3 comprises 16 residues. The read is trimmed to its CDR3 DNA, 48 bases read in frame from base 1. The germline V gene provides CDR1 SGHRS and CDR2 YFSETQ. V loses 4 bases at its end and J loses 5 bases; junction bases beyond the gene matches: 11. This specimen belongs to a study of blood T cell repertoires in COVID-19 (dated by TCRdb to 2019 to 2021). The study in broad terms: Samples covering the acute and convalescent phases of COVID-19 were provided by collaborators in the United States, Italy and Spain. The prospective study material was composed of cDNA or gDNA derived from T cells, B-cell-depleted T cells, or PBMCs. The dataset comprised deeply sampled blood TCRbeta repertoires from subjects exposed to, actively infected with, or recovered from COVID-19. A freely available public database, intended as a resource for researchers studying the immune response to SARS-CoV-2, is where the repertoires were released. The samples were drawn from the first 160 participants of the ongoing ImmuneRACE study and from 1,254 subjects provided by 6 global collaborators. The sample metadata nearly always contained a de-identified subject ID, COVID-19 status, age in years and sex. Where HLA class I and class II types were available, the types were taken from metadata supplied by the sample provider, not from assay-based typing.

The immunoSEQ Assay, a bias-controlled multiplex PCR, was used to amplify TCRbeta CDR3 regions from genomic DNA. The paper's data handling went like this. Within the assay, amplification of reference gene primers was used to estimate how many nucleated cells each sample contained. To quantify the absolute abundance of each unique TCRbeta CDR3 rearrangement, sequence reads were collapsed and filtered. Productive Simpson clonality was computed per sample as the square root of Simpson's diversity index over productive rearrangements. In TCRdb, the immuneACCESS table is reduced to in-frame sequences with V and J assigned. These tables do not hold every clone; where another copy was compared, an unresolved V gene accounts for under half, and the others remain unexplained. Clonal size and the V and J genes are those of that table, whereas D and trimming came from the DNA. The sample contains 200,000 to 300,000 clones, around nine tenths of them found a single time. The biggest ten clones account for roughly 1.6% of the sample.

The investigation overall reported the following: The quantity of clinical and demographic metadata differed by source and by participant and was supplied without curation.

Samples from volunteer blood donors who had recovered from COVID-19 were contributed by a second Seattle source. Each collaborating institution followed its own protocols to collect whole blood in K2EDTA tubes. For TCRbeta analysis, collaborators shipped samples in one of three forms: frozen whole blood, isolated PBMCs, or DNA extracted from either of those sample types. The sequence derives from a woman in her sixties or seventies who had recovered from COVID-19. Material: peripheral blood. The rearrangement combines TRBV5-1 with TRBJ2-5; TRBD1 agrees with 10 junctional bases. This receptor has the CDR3 CASSAQPGTGVETQYF. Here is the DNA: TGCGCCAGCAGCGCCCAGCCCGGGACAGGGGTCGAGACCCAGTACTTC.